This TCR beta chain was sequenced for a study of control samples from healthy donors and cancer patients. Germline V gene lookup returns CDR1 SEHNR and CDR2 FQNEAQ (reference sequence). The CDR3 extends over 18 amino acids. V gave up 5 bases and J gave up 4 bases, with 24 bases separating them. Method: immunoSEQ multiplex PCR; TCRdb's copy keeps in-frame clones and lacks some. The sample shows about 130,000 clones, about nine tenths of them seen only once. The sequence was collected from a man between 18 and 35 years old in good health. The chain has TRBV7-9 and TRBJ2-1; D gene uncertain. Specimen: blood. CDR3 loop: CASSPRQRSVFKYNEQFF. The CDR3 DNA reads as TGTGCCAGCAGCCCACGTCAGAGGTCGGTATTCAAGTACAATGAGCAGTTCTTC.